Below, 32 T cell receptor beta chains from the same sample are listed, as sequenced in a study of memory CD8 T cells in hepatitis C reinfection. Time point described: late/post reinfection, 12 to 24 weeks after detection. TCR sequencing was done directly ex vivo on sorted cells, without expansion in vitro. Repertoires were generated with immunoSEQ multiplex PCR, while TCRdb's copy carries only in-frame clones and drops some. The sample yields around 45,000 clones, 89% seen once. The sequenced material came from naive CD8+ T cells sorted from blood. The receptors derive from a man aged 18 to 29 with hepatitis C virus infection.

The chain is built from TRBV6-5 and TRBJ2-5, with D perhaps matching TRBD2 (6 bases). With 4 bases removed from V and 11 bases from J, the gap between germline ends came to 14 bases. The germline gives CDR1 MNHEY, CDR2 SVGAGI. The CDR3 runs 12 residues. This CDR3 is CASSSTGREQYF. CDR3 nucleotides: TGTGCCAGCAGTTCCACAGGACGGGAGCAGTACTTC.

The chain employs TRBV6-5 and TRBJ2-7; TRBD2 agrees at 10 bases. The germline gives CDR1 MNHEY, CDR2 SVGAGI. J lost 6 bases, V lost 4 bases, and 6 bases had no gene match. This CDR3 is built from 14 residues. The CDR3 protein is CASSLGAGGSEQYF. In DNA form, the CDR3 reads TGTGCCAGCAGTTTGGGAGCGGGAGGGAGCGAGCAGTACTTC.

This chain connects TRBV4-1 to TRBJ2-1; TRBD2 is a possible D gene (5 bases). Per the germline V gene, CDR1 is MGHRA and CDR2 is YSYEKL. V lost 0 bases to trimming and J lost 6 bases, with 12 bases between them. This CDR3 region has 15 residues. The CDR3 here is CASSQEPGIGNEQFF. The CDR3 nucleotides read TGCGCCAGCAGCCAAGAGCCGGGGATCGGCAATGAGCAGTTCTTC.

This clone was found a few times. The chain links TRBV27 to TRBJ2-7, with D possibly being TRBD1 (6 bases). Trimming removed 3 bases from V and 3 bases from J, with 12 bases in between. Germline lookup yields CDR1 MNHEY and CDR2 SMNVEV (reference sequence). The CDR3 loop spans 14 amino acids. The CDR3 reads CASSLYRDYYEQYF. The CDR3 region has the DNA TGTGCCAGCAGTTTGTACAGGGATTACTACGAGCAGTACTTC.

The chain joins TRBV14 to TRBJ2-3; TRBD2 aligns across 13 bases. V dropped 4 bases and J dropped 3; count of bases not matched to a gene: 1. Per the germline V gene, CDR1 is SGHDN and CDR2 is FVKESK. The CDR3 runs 15 residues. CDR3 residues: CASSLLAGGTDTQYF. Here the CDR3 DNA reads TGTGCCAGCAGCCTACTAGCGGGAGGGACAGATACGCAGTATTTT.

This clone was detected only a few times. The V and J genes are TRBV6-1 and TRBJ1-1; 7 bases match TRBD1. Germline V gene data show CDR1 as MNHNS and CDR2 as SASEGT. V shed 4 bases and J 3 bases; nucleotides not matched to a gene: 2. The CDR3 has 13 amino acids. The DNA of the CDR3 is TGTGCCAGCAGTGGACAGGGCTACACTGAAGCTTTCTTT. It translates to CASSGQGYTEAFF.

This chain links TRBV4-1 with TRBJ1-2, with 8 bases that match TRBD1. Germline V gene data show CDR1 as MGHRA and CDR2 as YSYEKL. J lost 7 bases, V lost 1 base, and 8 bases had no gene match. The CDR3 has 15 amino acids. CDR3 sequence reads: CASSQASTGEGGYTF. CDR3 sequence (DNA): TGCGCCAGCAGCCAAGCATCGACAGGGGAGGGTGGCTACACCTTC.

This chain uses TRBV19 with TRBJ2-1, with TRBD1 as a possible D gene (7 bases). CDR3 length: 15 amino acids. Germline V gene lookup returns CDR1 LNHDA and CDR2 SQIVND (reference sequence). V was trimmed by 5 bases and J by 5 bases, leaving 16 bases between them. The CDR3 DNA reads TGTGCCAGTAGTTCGGGGACCAGGGGGGACAATGAGCAGTTCTTC. It specifies CASSSGTRGDNEQFF.

The chain joins TRBV19 to TRBJ1-5; TRBD1 matches 9 bases. Germline CDR1 is LNHDA and CDR2 is SQIVND (reference sequence). V shed 5 bases and J 2 bases; nucleotides not matched to a gene: 7. The CDR3 consists of 16 residues. This CDR3 reads CASSAGTGSRNQPQHF. DNA of the CDR3: TGTGCCAGTAGTGCTGGGACAGGGAGTCGCAATCAGCCCCAGCATTTT.

The genes are TRBV7-9 and TRBJ2-3; TRBD2 matches 9 bases. Losses at the gene ends were 4 bases for V and 4 bases for J; bases not matched to a gene: 6. Per germline, CDR1 SEHNR and CDR2 FQNEAQ (reference sequence). CDR3 length: 15 residues. The CDR3 reads CASSSGTSWADTQYF. CDR3 DNA: TGTGCCAGCAGCTCCGGGACTAGCTGGGCAGATACGCAGTATTTT.

The chain joins TRBV10-3 to TRBJ2-4; weak D call: TRBD2 (6 bases). Germline values: CDR1 ENHRY, CDR2 SYGVKD. There are 16 residues in the CDR3. V was clipped by 0 bases and J by 8 bases, with 17 bases between them. CDR3 residues: CAISESVGVGGDIQYF. The DNA for the CDR3 is TGTGCCATCAGTGAGTCGGTGGGGGTTGGAGGGGACATTCAGTACTTC.

In DNA, the CDR3 is TGCGCCAGCAGCTCGGCAGGGGTCGTTTTGTACAATGAGCAGTTCTTC. Translation gives CASSSAGVVLYNEQFF. J is TRBJ2-1 and V is TRBV5-1; a possible D gene is TRBD1 (6 bases). In germline, CDR1 is SGHRS, CDR2 YFSETQ. The ends were cut back, 3 bases at V and 4 bases at J, with 17 bases in the middle. CDR3 length equals 16 residues.

As DNA, the CDR3 is TGTGCCAGCAGCGAAGCCCCCGGGCAGGGGGAAAACACCGGGGAGCTGTTTTTT. Translation: CASSEAPGQGENTGELFF. The rearrangement joins TRBV9 to TRBJ2-2; TRBD1 agrees at 7 bases. This CDR3 is built from 18 residues. Germline-derived CDR1 and CDR2 are SGDLS and YYNGEE. V trimming: 3 bases; J trimming: 2 bases; junction bases outside the gene matches: 13.

This clone occurred a few times. This chain links TRBV2 with TRBJ2-2; D ambiguous. CDR1 and CDR2 (germline): SNHLY, FYNNEI. CDR3 length: 11 amino acids. Trimming took off 9 bases at V and 8 bases at J, with 10 bases between the two ends. This chain's CDR3 is CAREERGELFF. The CDR3 DNA sequence: TGTGCCAGAGAGGAGAGGGGGGAGCTGTTTTTT.

The chain combines TRBV29-1 with TRBJ2-1; 9 bases agree with TRBD2. CDR1 is SQVTM and CDR2 is ANQGSEA in the germline V gene. The CDR3 is 14 amino acids. V trimming: 5 bases; J trimming: 3 bases; junction bases outside the gene matches: 5. In DNA, the CDR3 is TGCAGCGTTTCCGATAGCGGGAGCTACAATGAGCAGTTCTTC. The encoded protein is CSVSDSGSYNEQFF.

The CDR3 sequence: CASSQGLESYVYNEQFF. CDR3 nucleotides: TGCGCCAGCAGCCAGGGGCTTGAGTCGTACGTCTACAATGAGCAGTTCTTC. The rearrangement uses TRBV4-3 and TRBJ2-1; TRBD1 is a possible D gene (5 bases). V shed 3 bases and J shed 3 bases, with 18 bases lying between them. In germline, CDR1 is LGHNA, CDR2 YSLEER. The CDR3 runs 17 residues.

This chain links TRBV19 with TRBJ2-2, with 12 bases identical to TRBD2. The CDR3 loop spans 15 amino acids. The junction had 4 bases not matched to a gene; V was cut back by 5 bases and J by 6 bases. CDR1 LNHDA and CDR2 SQIVND come from the germline V gene (reference sequence). The CDR3 loop is CASSFLAGGAGELFF. Written as DNA, the CDR3 is TGTGCCAGTAGTTTCCTAGCGGGGGGGGCCGGGGAGCTGTTTTTT.

The gene calls are TRBV4-2 and TRBJ2-1, with 11 bases fitting TRBD2. The CDR3 has 15 residues. V lost 3 bases, J lost 5 bases, and 3 bases stayed unmatched. Germline values: CDR1 LGHNA, CDR2 YNFKEQ. The CDR3 bases are TGTGCCAGCAGCCAGGGACTAGCGGAAAACAATGAGCAGTTCTTC. This sequence encodes CASSQGLAENNEQFF.

This sequence joins TRBV29-1 and TRBJ2-2; 7 nucleotides line up with TRBD1. Germline CDR1 SQVTM, CDR2 ANQGSEA. V trimming: 7 bases; J trimming: 3 bases; junction bases outside the gene matches: 14. The CDR3 runs to 16 residues. The CDR3 loop is CSALGLTGIYTGELFF. CDR3 bases: TGCAGCGCTCTGGGCCTGACAGGGATTTACACCGGGGAGCTGTTTTTT.

This chain links TRBV5-1 with TRBJ1-6; TRBD1 matches at 8 bases. The germline V gene encodes CDR1 SGHRS and CDR2 YFSETQ. The CDR3 runs to 15 residues. Trimming cost V 5 bases and J 10 bases; bases outside gene matches: 11. The CDR3: CASRPGQGSGSPLHF. CDR3 nucleotides: TGCGCCAGCAGGCCTGGACAGGGATCTGGATCACCCCTCCACTTT.

The V and J genes are TRBV18 and TRBJ2-3, with D maybe TRBD2 (6 bases). The V and J ends lost 3 bases and 0 bases respectively, with 10 bases between them. This CDR3 spans 15 amino acids. CDR1 is KGHSH and CDR2 is LQKENI in the germline V gene. This CDR3 reads CASSPGGTSTDTQYF. CDR3 nucleotides: TGTGCCAGCTCACCGGGCGGGACTAGCACAGATACGCAGTATTTT.

The chain recombines TRBV19 with TRBJ1-2, with D possibly matching TRBD1 (5 bases). V was pared by 5 bases and J by 6 bases, with 13 bases between. Germline V lookup: CDR1 LNHDA, CDR2 SQIVND (reference sequence). The CDR3 sequence is 13 residues long. CDR3 sequence (DNA): TGTGCCAGTAGTGCCGGACAAGTGAATGGCTACACCTTC. It translates to CASSAGQVNGYTF.

The CDR3 coding sequence is TGTGCCAGCAGACTACAGGGGACCCTAGTGACGCAGTATTTT. It yields the protein CASRLQGTLVTQYF. The chain couples TRBV27 to TRBJ2-3; TRBD1 aligns across 7 bases. There are 14 residues in the CDR3. V gave up 6 bases and J gave up 9 bases; unmatched junction bases: 12. Germline loops: CDR1 MNHEY, CDR2 SMNVEV (reference sequence).

The V gene is TRBV5-8, the J gene TRBJ2-3; TRBD2 agrees at 8 bases. The germline gives CDR1 SGHTS, CDR2 YDEGEE. The CDR3 runs to 16 residues. J gave up 0 bases and V 4 bases, and 7 bases lay outside the gene matches. The CDR3 DNA is TGTGCCAGCAGCGTGGGCCTAGCGGGTAGCACAGATACGCAGTATTTT. Protein product: CASSVGLAGSTDTQYF.

This chain connects TRBV27 to TRBJ2-2; 12 bases align to TRBD2. The CDR3 runs 19 residues. V dropped 3 bases and J dropped 3; count of bases not matched to a gene: 11. CDR1 and CDR2 (germline): MNHEY, SMNVEV (reference sequence). The CDR3 DNA reads as TGTGCCAGCAGTTTCGGTCTAGCGGGAGGGCCTTGGCACACCGGGGAGCTGTTTTTT. The encoded protein is CASSFGLAGGPWHTGELFF.

This clone showed up just a few times. CDR3 protein: CASSQTAGGTINEKLFF. In nucleotides, the CDR3 is TGCGCCAGCAGCCAAACAGCAGGGGGTACTATCAATGAAAAACTGTTTTTT. This chain links TRBV4-3 with TRBJ1-4; 7 bases fit TRBD1. This CDR3 contains 17 residues. The germline gives CDR1 LGHNA, CDR2 YSLEER. With V trimmed by 2 bases and J by 5 bases, 11 bases remained unmatched.

This chain joins TRBV6-1 and TRBJ1-4; 8 positions match TRBD1. The CDR3 consists of 14 residues. Germline CDR1 reads MNHNS; CDR2 reads SASEGT. The ends lost 5 bases at V and 7 bases at J; junction bases unmatched: 6. The CDR3 loop reads CASSRLTGVEKLFF. In nucleotides, the CDR3 is TGTGCCAGCAGTCGACTGACAGGGGTTGAAAAACTGTTTTTT.

The rearrangement uses TRBV9 and TRBJ2-5, with TRBD2 matching 13 bases. V shed 0 bases, J shed 3 bases, and the junction held 5 bases outside the gene matches. The CDR3 has 17 amino acids. Germline lookup yields CDR1 SGDLS and CDR2 YYNGEE. This CDR3 is CASSVDGGTSGEETQYF. CDR3 in DNA: TGTGCCAGCAGCGTAGATGGGGGGACTAGCGGGGAAGAGACCCAGTACTTC.

The chain employs TRBV7-6 and TRBJ2-3; TRBD2 aligns across 10 bases. J was trimmed by 0 bases and V by 7 bases; bases with no gene match: 13. CDR1 and CDR2 from the germline V gene are SGHVS and FNYEAQ. This CDR3 region has 18 residues. The CDR3 spells CASTSWGASGGSTDTQYF. The DNA of the CDR3 is TGTGCCAGCACCTCATGGGGGGCTAGCGGGGGTAGCACAGATACGCAGTATTTT.

The chain uses TRBV2 and TRBJ2-5, with D perhaps matching TRBD1 (6 bases). The germline V and J ends were trimmed by 6 bases and 4 bases, with 15 bases remaining between them. This CDR3 has 14 amino acids. Germline values: CDR1 SNHLY, CDR2 FYNNEI. The CDR3 region has the DNA TGTGCCAGCAGGGGCCCAGGGGCCTTAGAGACCCAGTACTTC. The encoded protein is CASRGPGALETQYF.

This clone was picked up one time. The chain links TRBV14 to TRBJ2-7; D is possibly TRBD2 (5 bases). The CDR3 is 14 amino acids. Germline V gene sequence: CDR1 SGHDN, CDR2 FVKESK. V lost 4 bases, J lost 7 bases, and 17 bases lay in between. The CDR3 reads CASSRPSHAFEQYV. CDR3 DNA sequence: TGTGCCAGCAGCCGACCTAGCCACGCCTTTGAGCAGTACGTC.

The chain combines TRBV19 with TRBJ2-5, with D tentatively TRBD1 (6 bases). The V gene's germline CDR1 is LNHDA and CDR2 SQIVND (reference sequence). The CDR3 totals 14 residues. The V end lost 3 bases, the J end lost 10 bases, and 18 bases lay between the germline ends. This CDR3 reads CASSILGTTSNQYF. Written as DNA, the CDR3 is TGTGCCAGTAGTATTTTGGGGACAACAAGTAACCAGTACTTC.